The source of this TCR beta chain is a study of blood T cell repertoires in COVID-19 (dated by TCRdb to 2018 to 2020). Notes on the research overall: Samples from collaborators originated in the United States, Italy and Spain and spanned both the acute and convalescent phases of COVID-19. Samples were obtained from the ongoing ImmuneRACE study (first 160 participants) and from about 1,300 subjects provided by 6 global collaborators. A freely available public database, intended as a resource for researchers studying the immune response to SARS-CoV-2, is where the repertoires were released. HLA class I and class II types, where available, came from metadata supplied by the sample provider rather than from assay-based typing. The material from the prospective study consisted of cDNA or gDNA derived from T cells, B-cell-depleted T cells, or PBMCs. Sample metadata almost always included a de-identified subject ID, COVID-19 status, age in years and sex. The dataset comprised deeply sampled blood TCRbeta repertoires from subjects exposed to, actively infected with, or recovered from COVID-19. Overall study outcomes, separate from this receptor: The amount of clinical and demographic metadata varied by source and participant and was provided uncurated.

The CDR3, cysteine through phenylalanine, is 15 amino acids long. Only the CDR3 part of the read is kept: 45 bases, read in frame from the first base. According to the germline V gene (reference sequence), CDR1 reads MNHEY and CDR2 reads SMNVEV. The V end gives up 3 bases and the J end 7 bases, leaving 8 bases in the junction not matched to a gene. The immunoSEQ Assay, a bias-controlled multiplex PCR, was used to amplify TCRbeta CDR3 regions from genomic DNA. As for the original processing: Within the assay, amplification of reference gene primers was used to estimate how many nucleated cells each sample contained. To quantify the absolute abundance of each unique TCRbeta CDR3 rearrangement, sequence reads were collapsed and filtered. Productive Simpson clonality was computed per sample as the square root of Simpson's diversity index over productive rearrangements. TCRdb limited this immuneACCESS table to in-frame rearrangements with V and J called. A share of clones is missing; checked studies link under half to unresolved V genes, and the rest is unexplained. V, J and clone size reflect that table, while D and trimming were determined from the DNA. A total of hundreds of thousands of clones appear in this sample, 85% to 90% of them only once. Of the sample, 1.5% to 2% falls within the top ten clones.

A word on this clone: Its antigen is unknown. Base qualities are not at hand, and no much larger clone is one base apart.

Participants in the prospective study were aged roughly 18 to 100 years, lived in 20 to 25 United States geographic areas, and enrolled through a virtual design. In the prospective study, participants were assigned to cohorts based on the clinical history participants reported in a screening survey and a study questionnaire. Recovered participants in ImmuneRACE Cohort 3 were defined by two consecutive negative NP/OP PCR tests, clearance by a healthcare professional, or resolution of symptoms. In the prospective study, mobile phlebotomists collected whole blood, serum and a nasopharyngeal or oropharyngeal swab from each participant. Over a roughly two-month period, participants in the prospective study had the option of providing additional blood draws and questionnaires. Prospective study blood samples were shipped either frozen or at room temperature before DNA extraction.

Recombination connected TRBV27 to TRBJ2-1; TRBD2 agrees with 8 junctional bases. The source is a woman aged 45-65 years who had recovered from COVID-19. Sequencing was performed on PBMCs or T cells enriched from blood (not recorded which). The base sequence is TGTGCCAGCAGTTTGTATAGCGGGAATGTAAATGAGCAGTTCTTC. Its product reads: CASSLYSGNVNEQFF.